The 29 T cell receptor beta chains given below trace back to one sample, sequenced in a study of blood T cell repertoires in COVID-19. Some clones are missing from TCRdb's copy, which holds only in-frame ones; the method was immunoSEQ multiplex PCR. The sample includes some 290,000 clones, just under 90% of them seen just once. The specimen was PBMCs or T cells enriched from blood (not recorded which). These receptor sequences come from a woman aged 25 to 45 who had recovered from COVID-19.

The chain links TRBV7-3 to TRBJ1-1; D call uncertain. The V gene lost 5 bases and the J gene lost 4 bases, with 14 bases spanning the gap. The CDR3 has 14 amino acids. Germline CDR1 SGHTA, CDR2 FQGTGA. CDR3 loop: CASSTSSSGTEAFF. In nucleotides, the CDR3 is TGTGCCAGCAGCACTTCCTCTTCGGGCACTGAAGCTTTCTTT.

The genes are TRBV7-9 and TRBJ2-3; D is uncertain. Between the trimmed V and J ends, which lost 1 base and 3 bases, there was a span of 5 bases. Germline V gene lookup returns CDR1 SEHNR and CDR2 FQNEAQ (reference sequence). The CDR3 runs 13 residues. DNA of the CDR3: TGTGCCAGCAGCTTAGTCTCGACAGATACGCAGTATTTT. Translation: CASSLVSTDTQYF.

The chain employs TRBV29-1 and TRBJ2-1; TRBD2 aligns across 7 bases. Germline-derived CDR1 and CDR2 are SQVTM and ANQGSEA. Trimming cost V 5 bases and J 3 bases; bases outside gene matches: 7. This CDR3 is 14 amino acids long. The CDR3 spells CSVSLERGYNEQFF. The CDR3 DNA reads as TGCAGCGTTTCATTGGAGCGGGGCTACAATGAGCAGTTCTTC.

V gene TRBV27 combines with J gene TRBJ1-5; 7 bases fit TRBD1. J gave up 1 base and V 5 bases, and 5 bases lay outside the gene matches. This CDR3 region has 15 residues. Germline V CDR1 and CDR2: MNHEY, SMNVEV (reference sequence). The CDR3 region is CASSVTGASNQPQHF. CDR3 nucleotide sequence: TGTGCCAGCAGTGTAACAGGGGCGAGCAATCAGCCCCAGCATTTT.

The CDR3, as DNA: TGCGCCAGCAGCGAACGCCCGGGACTAGCGGGAGGGAATGAGCAGTTCTTC. It specifies CASSERPGLAGGNEQFF. V usage is TRBV10-1 and J usage is TRBJ2-1; 16 bases line up with TRBD2. With V trimmed by 6 bases and J by 7 bases, 9 bases remained unmatched. The CDR3 contains 17 residues. Germline CDR1 is WNHNN and CDR2 is SYGVQD (reference sequence).

This clone was recorded only once. This chain joins TRBV10-3 and TRBJ2-2; D is possibly TRBD1 (6 bases). Germline values: CDR1 ENHRY, CDR2 SYGVKD. With 2 bases removed from V and 0 bases from J, the gap between germline ends came to 10 bases. The CDR3 covers 16 residues. The CDR3 is CAISEPGQANTGELFF. DNA of the CDR3: TGTGCCATCAGTGAGCCGGGACAAGCGAACACCGGGGAGCTGTTTTTT.

The chain combines TRBV7-9 with TRBJ2-1; 7 nucleotides align to TRBD2. Germline V gene sequence: CDR1 SEHNR, CDR2 FQNEAQ (reference sequence). The CDR3 runs 14 residues. The junction had 2 bases not matched to a gene; V was cut back by 0 bases and J by 6 bases. The CDR3 loop reads CASSLAPGGNEQFF. The CDR3 nucleotides are TGTGCCAGCAGCTTAGCTCCGGGGGGCAATGAGCAGTTCTTC. Full variable domain (outside the CDR3, taken from reference TRBV7-9 and TRBJ2-1): DTGVSQNPRHKITKRGQNVTFRCDPISEHNRLYWYRQTLGQGPEFLTYFQNEAQLEKSRLLSDRFSAERPKGSFSTLEIQRTEQGDSAMYLCASSLAPGGNEQFFGPGTRLTVL.

In this sample, this clone turned up once. CDR3 sequence reads: CASSPPGLGPYEQYF. The CDR3 DNA reads TGCGCCAGCAGCCCACCGGGACTAGGGCCCTACGAGCAGTACTTC. The chain employs TRBV5-1 and TRBJ2-7; 8 nucleotides agree with TRBD2. Germline CDR1 SGHRS, CDR2 YFSETQ. The CDR3 covers 15 residues. The V segment lost 4 bases and the J segment 2 bases; nucleotides outside the gene matches: 8.

The chain links TRBV5-1 to TRBJ2-7; D ambiguous. CDR1 and CDR2 from the germline V gene are SGHRS and YFSETQ. Trimming left V 4 bases short and J 3 bases short, with 20 bases between. The CDR3 has 16 residues. Here the CDR3 reads CASSPVVTMPYYEQYF. The CDR3 coding sequence is TGCGCCAGCAGCCCCGTCGTGACAATGCCCTACTACGAGCAGTACTTC. Complete variable domain (other parts from reference TRBV5-1 and TRBJ2-7): KAGVTQTPRYLIKTRGQQVTLSCSPISGHRSVSWYQQTPGQGLQFLFEYFSETQRNKGNFPGRFSGRQFSNSRSEMNVSTLELGDSALYLCASSPVVTMPYYEQYFGPGTRLTVT.

This clone occurred once. The chain combines TRBV21-1 with TRBJ2-2; whether TRBD2, the table's D call, matches the DNA was not checked. TRBV21-1 is recorded as a pseudogene. The CDR3 sequence is 14 residues long. The CDR3 spells CASSRGRYTGELFF. In DNA form, the CDR3 reads TGTGCCAGCAGCAGAGGGAGATACACCGGGGAGCTGTTTTTT.

The chain recombines TRBV28 with TRBJ1-2, with 7 bases matching TRBD1. The ends lost 8 bases at V and 4 bases at J; junction bases unmatched: 7. This CDR3 has 13 residues. Germline assignment: CDR1 MDHEN and CDR2 SYDVKM. CDR3 in amino acids: CASRSTGLYGYTF. CDR3 in DNA: TGTGCCAGCCGATCGACAGGGCTCTATGGCTACACCTTC.

The gene calls are TRBV7-9 and TRBJ2-7; D is unresolved. Per germline, CDR1 SEHNR and CDR2 FQNEAQ (reference sequence). Trimming removed 6 bases from V and 3 bases from J, with 18 bases in between. CDR3 length equals 15 residues. As DNA, the CDR3 is TGTGCCAGCAGTCCGACGAGCGCCTACCTCTACGAGCAGTACTTC. It translates to CASSPTSAYLYEQYF.

This chain uses TRBV5-4 with TRBJ2-7; D remains ambiguous. This CDR3 comprises 14 residues. The germline V gene has CDR1 SGHNT and CDR2 YYREEE (reference sequence). V was cut by 0 bases and J by 5 bases, with 12 bases left in between. CDR3 sequence reads: CASSLGQVIHEQYF. The CDR3 DNA sequence: TGTGCCAGCAGCTTGGGGCAGGTGATCCACGAGCAGTACTTC.

The chain's CDR3 is CASSQTREFEAFF. DNA of the CDR3: TGTGCCAGCTCACAGACGAGGGAGTTCGAAGCTTTCTTT. The V gene is TRBV18, the J gene TRBJ1-1, with D unclear. Germline V lookup: CDR1 KGHSH, CDR2 LQKENI. Trimming shortened V by 4 bases and J by 8 bases, and 14 bases separated the two germline ends. This CDR3 region has 13 residues.

V usage is TRBV15 and J usage is TRBJ1-6, with a possible D match to TRBD1 (6 bases). CDR1 and CDR2 (germline): LNHNV, YYDKDF (reference sequence). This CDR3 contains 14 residues. V dropped 1 base and J dropped 8 bases, with 9 bases sitting between them. The CDR3 loop reads CATSRGEGDSPLHF. CDR3 in DNA: TGTGCCACCAGCAGAGGAGAGGGGGATTCACCCCTCCACTTT.

The chain carries TRBV18 and TRBJ1-1; D may be TRBD1 (6 bases). The CDR3 extends over 15 amino acids. CDR1 KGHSH and CDR2 LQKENI come from the germline V gene. Trimming shortened V by 0 bases and J by 10 bases, and 18 bases separated the two germline ends. DNA of the CDR3: TGTGCCAGCTCACCACCGTCACAGGGCTTACCCGGAGCTTTCTTT. Translating it yields CASSPPSQGLPGAFF.

CDR3 residues: CASSWAREGNTEAFF. In DNA, the CDR3 is TGCGCCAGCAGCTGGGCGAGGGAAGGGAACACTGAAGCTTTCTTT. This sequence joins TRBV5-1 and TRBJ1-1, with D unclear. V lost 3 bases and J 1 base, leaving 13 bases between the germline ends. Germline CDR1 is SGHRS and CDR2 is YFSETQ. This CDR3 region has 15 residues.

The chain is built from TRBV15 and TRBJ1-1; 12 bases are shared with TRBD1. The CDR3 is 18 amino acids. J gave up 4 bases and V 4 bases, and 13 bases lay outside the gene matches. Germline V gene data show CDR1 as LNHNV and CDR2 as YYDKDF (reference sequence). CDR3 loop: CATSTNSGTGGFGTEAFF. In DNA form, the CDR3 reads TGTGCCACCAGCACAAATTCCGGGACAGGGGGCTTTGGCACTGAAGCTTTCTTT.

This clone appeared a single time. The chain is built from TRBV10-3 and TRBJ2-1; possibly TRBD1 for D (5 bases). The CDR3 runs to 13 residues. V was pared by 6 bases and J by 5 bases, with 11 bases between. Germline V gives CDR1 ENHRY, CDR2 SYGVKD. The chain's CDR3 is CAIRGLRDNEQFF. CDR3 nucleotide sequence: TGTGCCATCAGGGGGCTTCGTGACAATGAGCAGTTCTTC.

Here the CDR3 reads CASSEMRGRYEQYF. The CDR3 region has the DNA TGTGCCAGCAGTGAAATGAGAGGCAGATACGAGCAGTACTTC. V usage is TRBV2 and J usage is TRBJ2-7, with D hard to call. CDR1 is SNHLY, CDR2 FYNNEI, per germline. The CDR3 is made up of 14 amino acids. The V end was cut by 2 bases, the J end by 4 bases, with 12 bases between.

This sequence joins TRBV23-1 and TRBJ2-1, with 11 positions matching TRBD2. TRBV23-1 qualifies as an ORF whose function is uncertain. The CDR3 is 15 amino acids. The V gene end was trimmed by 2 bases and the J gene end by 9 bases; junction bases not matched to a gene: 6. The CDR3 sequence: CASSQTSGRKSEQFF. CDR3 DNA sequence: TGCGCCAGCAGTCAAACTAGCGGGAGAAAGAGTGAGCAGTTCTTC.

This clone has just one count. This chain links TRBV5-1 with TRBJ1-1; TRBD1 agrees at 8 bases. The germline gives CDR1 SGHRS, CDR2 YFSETQ. This CDR3 is 15 amino acids long. The trim removed 3 bases at V and 5 bases at J, leaving 9 bases unmatched. CDR3 nucleotide sequence: TGCGCCAGCAGCTCATTAACAGGGGGTGGGACTGAAGCTTTCTTT. Translation gives CASSSLTGGGTEAFF.

J is TRBJ2-7 and V is TRBV10-3; 7 bases are a match to TRBD2. J was trimmed by 0 bases and V by 3 bases; bases with no gene match: 11. The CDR3 consists of 17 residues. Germline-derived CDR1 and CDR2 are ENHRY and SYGVKD. The CDR3 coding sequence is TGTGCCATCAGTGAAAAGATTACTAGCGCTAACTCCTACGAGCAGTACTTC. This gives the protein CAISEKITSANSYEQYF.

V usage is TRBV30 and J usage is TRBJ2-7, with 9 bases lining up with TRBD2. Per the germline V gene, CDR1 is GTSNPN and CDR2 is SVGIG (reference sequence). V gave up 5 bases and J gave up 5 bases; unmatched junction bases: 10. This CDR3 comprises 14 residues. CDR3 in amino acids: CAWGRSGLAHEQYF. The DNA for the CDR3 is TGTGCCTGGGGACGATCTGGACTAGCGCACGAGCAGTACTTC.

V is TRBV18 and J is TRBJ2-3; 10 bases match TRBD1. Germline V lookup: CDR1 KGHSH, CDR2 LQKENI. The V gene end was trimmed by 4 bases and the J gene end by 2 bases; junction bases not matched to a gene: 6. This CDR3 region has 16 residues. As DNA, the CDR3 is TGTGCCAGCTCACTAGGACAGGGGGTCATCACAGATACGCAGTATTTT. Encoded protein: CASSLGQGVITDTQYF.

The rearrangement uses TRBV2 and TRBJ1-5; the D gene is possibly TRBD1 (6 bases). V was pared by 4 bases and J by 7 bases, with 17 bases between. From germline, CDR1 is SNHLY and CDR2 FYNNEI. The CDR3 spans 15 residues. DNA of the CDR3: TGTGCCAGCAGTGTTGAGGGGGAATTCGGCCAGCCCCAGCATTTT. Protein product: CASSVEGEFGQPQHF.

This chain uses TRBV5-1 with TRBJ2-7, with a weak D call TRBD2 (5 bases). Germline CDR1 SGHRS, CDR2 YFSETQ. The CDR3 sequence is 15 residues long. V shed 4 bases and J shed 0 bases, with 14 bases lying between them. CDR3 amino acids: CASSVLPGSSYEQYF. The CDR3 DNA is TGCGCCAGCAGCGTATTACCGGGGAGCTCCTACGAGCAGTACTTC.

V usage is TRBV6-2 or TRBV6-3 and J usage is TRBJ2-7, with 7 bases lining up with TRBD1. Germline assignment: CDR1 MNHEY and CDR2 SVGEGT. Trimming removed 2 bases from V and 7 bases from J; junction bases left unmatched: 8. The CDR3 is 14 amino acids. CDR3 protein: CASSYPLGTEEQYF. CDR3 nucleotide sequence: TGTGCCAGCAGTTACCCCCTCGGGACAGAGGAGCAGTACTTC.

The V and J genes are TRBV29-1 and TRBJ2-1; D not certain. The CDR3 covers 11 residues. In germline, CDR1 is SQVTM, CDR2 ANQGSEA. Trimming cost V 0 bases and J 11 bases, with 8 bases left between them. Written as DNA, the CDR3 is TGCAGCGTTGAAGAATACAGCCAGCAGTTCTTC. This gives the protein CSVEEYSQQFF.